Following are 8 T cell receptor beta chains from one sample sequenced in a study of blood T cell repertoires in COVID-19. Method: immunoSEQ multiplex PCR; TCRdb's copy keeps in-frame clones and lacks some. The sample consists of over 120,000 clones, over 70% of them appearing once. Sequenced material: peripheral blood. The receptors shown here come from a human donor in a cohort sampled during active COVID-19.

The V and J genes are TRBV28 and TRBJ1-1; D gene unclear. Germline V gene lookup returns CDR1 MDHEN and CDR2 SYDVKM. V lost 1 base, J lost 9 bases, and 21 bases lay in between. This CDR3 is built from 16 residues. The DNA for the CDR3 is TGTGCCAGCAGTTTATTTCGTGGAGCGGGTAACGAGCAAGCTTTCTTT. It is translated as CASSLFRGAGNEQAFF. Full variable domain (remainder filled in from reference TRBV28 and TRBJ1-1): DVKVTQSSRYLVKRTGEKVFLECVQDMDHENMFWYRQDPGLGLRLIYFSYDVKMKEKGDIPEGYSVSREKKERFSLILESASTNQTSMYLCASSLFRGAGNEQAFFGQGTRLTVV.

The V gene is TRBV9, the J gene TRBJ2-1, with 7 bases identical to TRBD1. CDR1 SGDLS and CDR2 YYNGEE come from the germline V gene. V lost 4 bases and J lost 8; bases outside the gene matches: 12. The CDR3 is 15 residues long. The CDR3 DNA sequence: TGTGCCAGCAGCCCCGAAGGTACAGGGGTCGATGAGCAGTTCTTC. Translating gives CASSPEGTGVDEQFF.

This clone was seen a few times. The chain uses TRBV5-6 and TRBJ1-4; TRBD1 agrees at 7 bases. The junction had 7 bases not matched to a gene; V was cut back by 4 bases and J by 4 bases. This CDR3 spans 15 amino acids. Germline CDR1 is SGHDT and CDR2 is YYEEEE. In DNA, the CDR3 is TGTGCCAGCAGCCCTAGGGACAGATTTAATGAAAAACTGTTTTTT. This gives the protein CASSPRDRFNEKLFF.

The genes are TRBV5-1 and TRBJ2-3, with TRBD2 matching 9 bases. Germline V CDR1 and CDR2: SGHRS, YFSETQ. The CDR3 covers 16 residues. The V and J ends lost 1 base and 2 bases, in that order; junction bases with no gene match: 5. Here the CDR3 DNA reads TGCGCCAGCAGCTTGAGGGCTAGCGGGGACACAGATACGCAGTATTTT. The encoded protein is CASSLRASGDTDTQYF.

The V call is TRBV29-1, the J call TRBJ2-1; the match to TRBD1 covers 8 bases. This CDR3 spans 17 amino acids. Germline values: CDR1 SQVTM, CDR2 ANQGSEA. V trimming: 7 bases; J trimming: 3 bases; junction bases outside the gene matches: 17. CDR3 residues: CSGSSVSPGGGYNEQFF. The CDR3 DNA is TGCAGCGGCAGTTCCGTTTCTCCAGGGGGCGGCTACAATGAGCAGTTCTTC.

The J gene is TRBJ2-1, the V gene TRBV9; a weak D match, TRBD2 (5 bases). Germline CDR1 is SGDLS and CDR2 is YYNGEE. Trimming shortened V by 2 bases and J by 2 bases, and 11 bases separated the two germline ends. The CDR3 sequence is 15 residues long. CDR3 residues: CASSVSGNTYNEQFF. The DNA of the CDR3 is TGTGCCAGCAGCGTTTCCGGGAATACCTACAATGAGCAGTTCTTC.

In DNA form, the CDR3 reads TGTGCCAGCAGCAACAATCGACAAATGGGACAGAGTTTGTACAATGAGCAGTTCTTC. The encoded protein is CASSNNRQMGQSLYNEQFF. The chain combines TRBV21-1 with TRBJ2-1; the table assigns TRBD1, which was not confirmed against the DNA. TRBV21-1 is a pseudogene locus. The CDR3 totals 19 residues.

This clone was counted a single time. CDR3 in amino acids: CASSWSGQPQHF. Here the CDR3 DNA reads TGTGCCAGTAGTTGGTCCGGGCAGCCCCAGCATTTT. The chain uses TRBV19 and TRBJ1-5; D gene uncertain. This CDR3 has 12 amino acids. The V end lost 5 bases, the J end lost 7 bases, and 9 bases lay between the germline ends. CDR1 and CDR2 (germline): LNHDA, SQIVND (reference sequence).